This entry concerns a single TCR beta chain. This receptor's antigen is unknown. Per-base qualities were not stored, and no clone one base away is much larger. The immunoSEQ hsTCRB v3.0 assay was used at survey level resolution to sequence the TRB variable region. The targeted TRB sequencing depth was roughly 35,000-50,000 T-cell genomes per sample. An Illumina MiSeq with a v3 150-cycle kit was used to sequence the pooled TRB libraries. The published analysis was carried out like this. Repertoire analysis ran in R within a reproducible Nextflow workflow covering QC, data transformation and analysis. Custom analyses were implemented in LymphoSeq2, an R package for AIRR-Seq data exploration. Several samples yielding fewer than 5000 total TRB sequences were excluded, leaving 150 to 200 analyzed HIV repertoires. Among the approximately 180 retained HIV repertoires, approximately 59 were collected before ART initiation and approximately 130 after ART initiation. Each repertoire was downsampled to 5000 TRB nucleotide sequences, and summary statistics were averaged across 100 downsampling iterations. TRB sequences were retained for analysis only if CDR3 regions of at least seven amino acids were present. A Shannon entropy-derived clonality score and the Gini coefficient were used to measure diversity. In repertoire networks, the top 5000 CDR3 amino acid sequences were linked whenever an edit distance of one separated two sequences. For TRB CDR3 amino acid sequences, GLIPH2 was used to predict antigen specificity groups and MHC restriction. To flag known CMV, EBV, HIV or tissue antigen associations, CDR3 amino acid sequences were matched against VDJdb and McPAS-TCR. Pre-ART, post-ART and control groups were compared with Wilcoxon signed-rank tests and Holm-Bonferroni correction. The table comes from immuneACCESS by way of TCRdb, which keeps in-frame sequences with V and J called. Part of the clones is missing from these tables; in studies checked, under half for an unresolved V gene and the rest for unknown reasons. The V and J calls and clone size are taken from that table; D and trimming were inferred from the DNA. Across this sample there are about 35,000 clones, with around four fifths seen only once. The ten largest account for about an eighth of the sample.

The data stem from a study of long-term antiretroviral therapy in people with HIV (dated by TCRdb to about 2022). Context from the whole study: The earliest samples were collected approximately a decade before the 2015 WHO recommendation for immediate ART, a period when ART was typically delayed until CD4 counts fell. This retrospective serial study examined whether starting ART and sustained HIV suppression were associated with changes in the composition and diversity of the TRB repertoire in peripheral blood. From 30 to 35 adults with confirmed HIV infection, the cohort provided 192 cryopreserved PBMC samples, gathered serially across a mean of approximately six years (range 1-12). Of the roughly 30 participants with HIV, some 12 were female. No cross-contamination during QIAcube processing was shown when test extractions of a monoclonal T-cell line were performed alongside fewer than 35 polyclonal samples.

Results the study describes overall, beyond this receptor: ART initiation was associated with a significant increase in TRB diversity, but diversity stayed significantly below transplant donor controls even after long-term ART. Samples dated from about 2004 to 2017, and the ART regimens used may be less effective than current ones. Compared with controls, HIV repertoires had narrower CDR3 length ranges, and the network structure pointed to an antigen-experienced repertoire that shifted only slightly toward naive after ART. At every time point, the repertoire was dominated by expanded TRB clones first identified before ART initiation, although this dominance fluctuated and, in many PLHIV, declined after ART. Unsorted PBMC were profiled instead of sorted CD4+ and CD8+ T cells because pre-ART samples had limited cell numbers. Owing to limited PBMC availability, only the TCR beta chain was sequenced, without alpha chain pairing. Inferences about post-ART repertoire changes were limited because no data were available on ART adherence, viral resistance or therapy changes.

Inclusion was restricted to participants for whom at least one PBMC sample before ART initiation and at least two post-ART samples were available. Treatment was received in the United States of America by all participants with HIV. Before DNA extraction, cryopreserved samples of roughly 0.85-10 million PBMC were thawed and washed. At the time of the earliest PBMC sample, participants with HIV were aged between about 23 and 55 years. Per participant, PBMC samples came from 1-4 timepoints prior to ART initiation and 2-8 timepoints following ART initiation, for a median of 7 samples. Serial HIV viral load, CD4+ T-cell count, ART history and demographic data were obtained for every participant. A Qiagen kit on a QIAcube was used to extract genomic DNA from unsorted PBMC, with samples processed in batches of 12. This material consisted of unsorted PBMCs, taken 0.3 years after starting antiretroviral therapy. The origin of this receptor is a man aged 18 to 29 with HIV.

In nucleotide form, the sequence is TGTGCCAGCAGTTTAGGGACACAGGGATCCCTCTATGGCTACACCTTC. This is translated as CASSLGTQGSLYGYTF. The chain links TRBV28 with TRBJ1-2, with TRBD1 tentatively as D gene (6 bases match). The CDR3 numbers 16 residues from cysteine through phenylalanine. The entry retains the CDR3 DNA only, 48 bases that are in frame from base 1. CDR1 and CDR2 are drawn from the germline V gene: MDHEN, SYDVKM. V is shortened by 2 bases, J by 4 bases, and the region joining them spans 17 bases.